The 31 T cell receptor beta chains presented below share a single source sample, sequenced in a study of cytomegalovirus exposure and HLA in healthy donors. PCR used 60 Vbeta primers and 13 Jbeta primers. Method: immunoSEQ multiplex PCR; TCRdb's copy keeps in-frame clones and lacks some. The data show around 190,000 clones, about 84% seen once. Sequencing was performed on PBMCs. The receptors shown here come from a woman in her twenties or thirties in good health and CMV-seropositive.

The genes are TRBV7-9 and TRBJ2-1; TRBD2 matches at 8 bases. Germline V CDR1 and CDR2: SEHNR, FQNEAQ (reference sequence). CDR3 length: 16 amino acids. V shed 1 base, J shed 4 bases, and the junction held 6 bases outside the gene matches. This CDR3 is CASSLVSGGRYNEQFF. The CDR3 DNA reads TGTGCCAGCAGCTTAGTCTCCGGCGGGAGGTACAATGAGCAGTTCTTC.

The rearrangement uses TRBV11-2 and TRBJ2-7; TRBD1 aligns across 8 bases. The CDR3 is 15 residues long. Germline values: CDR1 SGHAT, CDR2 FQNNGV. V lost 4 bases, J lost 5 bases, and 10 bases stayed unmatched. The chain's CDR3 is CASSSRRDRLNEQYF. Here the CDR3 DNA reads TGTGCCAGCAGCTCCCGCCGGGACAGGCTCAACGAGCAGTACTTC.

V is TRBV5-4 and J is TRBJ1-4, with 9 bases that match TRBD1. Trimming at V came to 3 bases and at J to 6 bases, leaving 9 bases not matched to a gene. This CDR3 is 16 amino acids long. Germline V gives CDR1 SGHNT, CDR2 YYREEE (reference sequence). For the CDR3, the DNA is TGTGCCAGCAGCTCAGGACAGGGGCAGGCTCATGAAAAACTGTTTTTT. This gives the protein CASSSGQGQAHEKLFF.

The chain has TRBV5-1 and TRBJ2-2; 9 nucleotides line up with TRBD1. The V gene's germline CDR1 is SGHRS and CDR2 YFSETQ. The CDR3 consists of 15 residues. The V and J ends lost 7 bases and 4 bases, in that order; junction bases with no gene match: 8. CDR3 sequence reads: CASGPGQGGTGELFF. CDR3 nucleotides: TGCGCCAGCGGCCCGGGACAGGGAGGCACCGGGGAGCTGTTTTTT. The whole variable domain, remainder taken from reference TRBV5-1 and TRBJ2-2, is KAGVTQTPRYLIKTRGQQVTLSCSPISGHRSVSWYQQTPGQGLQFLFEYFSETQRNKGNFPGRFSGRQFSNSRSEMNVSTLELGDSALYLCASGPGQGGTGELFFGEGSRLTVL.

V usage is TRBV7-9 and J usage is TRBJ1-1; D may be TRBD1 (6 bases). Germline values: CDR1 SEHNR, CDR2 FQNEAQ (reference sequence). V lost 2 bases, J lost 11 bases, and 18 bases lay in between. CDR3 length equals 14 residues. DNA for the CDR3: TGTGCCAGCAGCTTAAACCTAGGGGGAGTTGGGGCTTTCTTT. Protein product: CASSLNLGGVGAFF.

This sequence joins TRBV5-1 and TRBJ1-1, with D perhaps matching TRBD1 (5 bases). Germline loops: CDR1 SGHRS, CDR2 YFSETQ. Trimming pared 0 bases from V and 1 base from J, leaving 7 bases between. The CDR3 length is 14 residues. CDR3: CASSLDRGNTEAFF. Written as DNA, the CDR3 is TGCGCCAGCAGCTTGGATAGGGGGAACACTGAAGCTTTCTTT.

On this clone: Its ends do not fully match the called genes, so a read error is possible. The chain has TRBV7-9 and TRBJ1-1; a possible D gene is TRBD1 (6 bases). Germline V CDR1 and CDR2: SEHNR, FQNEAQ (reference sequence). CDR3 length: 13 residues. The CDR3 DNA reads as TGTTCCAGCAGCTTAGCATCGGGGGGCTCAGCTTTCTTT. This encodes CSSSLASGGSAFF.

The genes are TRBV5-4 and TRBJ2-5; the match to TRBD1 covers 8 bases. The V gene end was trimmed by 3 bases and the J gene end by 7 bases; junction bases not matched to a gene: 5. The CDR3 consists of 13 residues. CDR1 and CDR2 from the germline V gene are SGHNT and YYREEE (reference sequence). The DNA of the CDR3 is TGTGCCAGCAGCTCGGACAGGGCAGGGACCCAGTACTTC. It codes for CASSSDRAGTQYF.

The chain joins TRBV25-1 to TRBJ2-7, with 7 nucleotides matching TRBD1. The V gene's germline CDR1 is MGHDK and CDR2 SYGVNS. V gave up 4 bases and J gave up 2 bases; unmatched junction bases: 2. The CDR3 length is 13 residues. This CDR3 reads CASSAGTAYEQYF. CDR3 bases: TGTGCCAGCAGTGCCGGGACAGCCTACGAGCAGTACTTC.

This chain connects TRBV11-3 to TRBJ2-1; no reliable D call. The germline gives CDR1 SGHNT, CDR2 YENEEA. V was clipped by 0 bases and J by 4 bases, with 16 bases between them. The CDR3 sequence is 17 residues long. CDR3 nucleotide sequence: TGTGCCAGCAGCTTAGATCACGGAGACGGTGGTTACAATGAGCAGTTCTTC. Protein: CASSLDHGDGGYNEQFF.

This clone was recorded once. The chain has TRBV28 and TRBJ2-7; D might be TRBD1 (6 bases). Per germline, CDR1 MDHEN and CDR2 SYDVKM. The CDR3 is 17 residues long. The V gene lost 5 bases and the J gene lost 4 bases, with 24 bases spanning the gap. The CDR3 here is CASSRLRGFPPLYEQYF. CDR3 nucleotide sequence: TGTGCCAGCAGTCGACTCAGGGGATTCCCCCCCCTATACGAGCAGTACTTC.

This clone was detected a few times. The V call is TRBV4-1, the J call TRBJ1-4, with D possibly matching TRBD1 (5 bases). Germline V gene lookup returns CDR1 MGHRA and CDR2 YSYEKL. The V gene lost 4 bases and the J gene lost 8 bases, with 11 bases spanning the gap. The CDR3 is 13 residues long. The CDR3 sequence is CASSRTGREKLFF. The DNA for the CDR3 is TGCGCCAGCAGCCGAACAGGAAGAGAAAAACTGTTTTTT.

This chain uses TRBV28 with TRBJ1-2; 9 bases agree with TRBD1. The CDR3 totals 17 residues. From germline, CDR1 is MDHEN and CDR2 SYDVKM. Trimming removed 0 bases from V and 3 bases from J; junction bases left unmatched: 8. For the CDR3, the DNA is TGTGCCAGCAGTTTATGGCTTAACAGGGGGCCGGACTATGGCTACACCTTC. This sequence encodes CASSLWLNRGPDYGYTF.

V usage is TRBV23-1 and J usage is TRBJ2-7; TRBD2 might be the D (6 bases). TRBV23-1 is known as an ORF, though its function is uncertain. The V and J ends lost 2 bases and 7 bases respectively, with 12 bases between them. The CDR3 spans 13 residues. CDR3 nucleotide sequence: TGCGCCAGCAGTCAACCGCTAGCGCGGGAGCAGTACTTC. Translation gives CASSQPLAREQYF.

J is TRBJ1-2 and V is TRBV28; 9 bases fit TRBD1. Germline CDR1 is MDHEN and CDR2 is SYDVKM. The CDR3 has 12 amino acids. The V and J ends lost 5 bases and 10 bases, in that order; junction bases with no gene match: 5. The CDR3 DNA is TGTGCCAGCAGTATGGGACAGGGTGTCTACACCTTC. Amino acids: CASSMGQGVYTF.

A single count supports this clone. The rearrangement joins TRBV7-2 to TRBJ1-4; D is perhaps TRBD1 (5 bases). V lost 3 bases, J lost 6 bases, and 11 bases lay in between. Germline values: CDR1 SGHTA, CDR2 FQGNSA. The CDR3 runs to 14 residues. CDR3 in DNA: TGTGCCAGCAGCTTGTACACAGGTCATGAAAAACTGTTTTTT. This translates into CASSLYTGHEKLFF.

This clone was counted once. The chain employs TRBV7-9 and TRBJ2-2, with D hard to call. The CDR3 extends over 13 amino acids. V was cut by 4 bases and J by 1 base, with 4 bases left in between. Germline V gene data show CDR1 as SEHNR and CDR2 as FQNEAQ (reference sequence). The CDR3 protein is CASSYRNTGELFF. In nucleotides, the CDR3 is TGTGCCAGCAGCTACAGGAACACCGGGGAGCTGTTTTTT.

This chain links TRBV6-5 with TRBJ1-5; 7 nucleotides match TRBD1. From germline, CDR1 is MNHEY and CDR2 SVGAGI. V was pared by 5 bases and J by 9 bases, with 10 bases of the junction left unmatched. The CDR3 contains 14 residues. CDR3: CASSIGQAGWPQHF. CDR3 nucleotide sequence: TGTGCCAGCAGTATCGGACAGGCTGGGTGGCCCCAGCATTTT.

This chain connects TRBV5-1 to TRBJ1-5, with 7 nucleotides matching TRBD1. This CDR3 spans 15 amino acids. Losses at the gene ends were 3 bases for V and 0 bases for J; bases not matched to a gene: 3. CDR1 is SGHRS, CDR2 YFSETQ, per germline. The CDR3 loop is CASSSGTDSNQPQHF. The CDR3, as DNA: TGCGCCAGCAGCTCGGGGACAGATAGCAATCAGCCCCAGCATTTT.

The chain joins TRBV5-6 to TRBJ2-1; no firm D call. The CDR3 is made up of 15 amino acids. Trimming cost V 0 bases and J 0 bases, with 7 bases left between them. The germline gives CDR1 SGHDT, CDR2 YYEEEE. CDR3 region: CASSLALGSYNEQFF. DNA of the CDR3: TGTGCCAGCAGCTTGGCCCTCGGCTCCTACAATGAGCAGTTCTTC.

This chain joins TRBV6-1 and TRBJ2-7, with 9 bases that match TRBD1. V lost 4 bases to trimming and J lost 3 bases; unmatched junction nucleotides: 7. Germline assignment: CDR1 MNHNS and CDR2 SASEGT. This CDR3 is built from 15 residues. CDR3 DNA: TGTGCCAGCAGTGTAGGGACAGGGAGGGTCTACGAGCAGTACTTC. Protein product: CASSVGTGRVYEQYF.

This chain links TRBV12-5 with TRBJ1-1, with D maybe TRBD1 (6 bases). The V gene's germline CDR1 is LGHNT and CDR2 FRNRAP. This CDR3 is 13 amino acids long. V was shortened by 8 bases and J by 5 bases, with 15 bases between the two germline ends. The DNA of the CDR3 is TGTGCTAGTAGTACGATAGGGGGAACTGAAGCTTTCTTT. Encoded protein: CASSTIGGTEAFF.

The CDR3 bases are TGTGCCAGCCGTCCGGGGAATAGCAATCAGCCCCAGCATTTT. Translating gives CASRPGNSNQPQHF. V usage is TRBV6-5 and J usage is TRBJ1-5; D call uncertain. Trimming cost V 8 bases and J 0 bases, with 11 bases left between them. Per the germline V gene, CDR1 is MNHEY and CDR2 is SVGAGI. The CDR3 has 14 amino acids.

The sample holds a few counts of this clone. The rearrangement links TRBV5-8 to TRBJ2-3; D might be TRBD2 (10 bases). The CDR3 length is 18 residues. CDR1 SGHTS and CDR2 YDEGEE come from the germline V gene. Trimming took 4 bases from V and 8 from J, leaving 29 bases between them. CDR3 nucleotides: TGTGCCAGCAGCGTCCCGGGACAGGGACTAGCGCATCTCGGTACGCAGTATTTT. This translates into CASSVPGQGLAHLGTQYF.

The V call is TRBV28, the J call TRBJ2-1, with D tentatively TRBD2 (5 bases). The CDR3 extends over 13 amino acids. Germline V lookup: CDR1 MDHEN, CDR2 SYDVKM. V lost 6 bases and J lost 3, with 9 bases in between. CDR3 DNA: TGTGCCAGCAGAACAGCGGACTACAATGAGCAGTTCTTC. Its translation is CASRTADYNEQFF.

As for this clone: Other nucleotide sequences in the sample specify the same CDR3. This chain uses TRBV7-2 with TRBJ2-7; 12 bases fit TRBD1. J was trimmed by 7 bases and V by 0 bases; bases with no gene match: 4. The CDR3 runs to 15 residues. CDR1 SGHTA and CDR2 FQGNSA come from the germline V gene. The CDR3 is CASSLAGQGAGEQYF. For the CDR3, the DNA is TGTGCCAGCAGCTTAGCGGGACAGGGGGCTGGGGAGCAGTACTTC.

The V gene is TRBV30, the J gene TRBJ2-3; 8 bases are shared with TRBD2. V lost 3 bases, J lost 3 bases, and 14 bases stayed unmatched. The V gene's germline CDR1 is GTSNPN and CDR2 SVGIG (reference sequence). This CDR3 has 17 amino acids. CDR3 sequence reads: CAWRRLAGSSGTDTQYF. The DNA for the CDR3 is TGTGCCTGGAGGAGGCTAGCGGGCTCATCCGGGACAGATACGCAGTATTTT.

The CDR3 sequence: CASSADRVSADTQYF. The CDR3 nucleotides are TGTGCCAGCAGCGCCGACAGGGTCAGCGCAGATACGCAGTATTTT. The chain joins TRBV7-2 to TRBJ2-3; TRBD1 aligns across 7 bases. V dropped 5 bases and J dropped 4; count of bases not matched to a gene: 9. Germline-derived CDR1 and CDR2 are SGHTA and FQGNSA. This CDR3 spans 15 amino acids.

Only a few counts were recorded for this clone. This chain links TRBV5-6 with TRBJ1-4; TRBD1 agrees at 10 bases. The CDR3 covers 15 residues. The germline gives CDR1 SGHDT, CDR2 YYEEEE. Trimming removed 4 bases from V and 8 bases from J; junction bases left unmatched: 8. CDR3 DNA sequence: TGTGCCAGCAGCCCCTCCGACAGGGGGCGGGAAAAACTGTTTTTT. It specifies CASSPSDRGREKLFF.

This CDR3 reads CASSVDGSGEKLFF. The DNA for the CDR3 is TGTGCCAGCAGCGTAGACGGGAGCGGCGAAAAACTGTTTTTT. J is TRBJ1-4 and V is TRBV9; D unresolved. The CDR3 spans 14 residues. Germline V CDR1 and CDR2: SGDLS, YYNGEE. With 0 bases removed from V and 8 bases from J, the gap between germline ends came to 11 bases.

This clone has a single count. The chain combines TRBV7-2 with TRBJ2-1; 12 bases agree with TRBD2. V shed 1 base and J 4 bases; nucleotides not matched to a gene: 8. The germline V gene encodes CDR1 SGHTA and CDR2 FQGNSA. This CDR3 is built from 18 residues. The CDR3: CASSLVAKGTSGYNEQFF. The CDR3 DNA is TGTGCCAGCAGCTTAGTTGCTAAGGGGACTAGCGGGTACAATGAGCAGTTCTTC.